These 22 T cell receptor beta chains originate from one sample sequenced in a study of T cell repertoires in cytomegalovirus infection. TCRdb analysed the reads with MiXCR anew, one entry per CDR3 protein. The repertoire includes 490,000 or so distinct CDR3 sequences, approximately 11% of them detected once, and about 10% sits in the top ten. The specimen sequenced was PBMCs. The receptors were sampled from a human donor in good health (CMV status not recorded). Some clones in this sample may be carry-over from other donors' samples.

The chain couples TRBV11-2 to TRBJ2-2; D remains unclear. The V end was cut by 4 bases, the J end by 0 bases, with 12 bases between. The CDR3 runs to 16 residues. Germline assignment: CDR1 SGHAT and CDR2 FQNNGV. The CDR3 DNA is TGTGCCAGCAGCTACCTCAGGACCACGAACACCGGGGAGCTGTTTTTT. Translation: CASSYLRTTNTGELFF.

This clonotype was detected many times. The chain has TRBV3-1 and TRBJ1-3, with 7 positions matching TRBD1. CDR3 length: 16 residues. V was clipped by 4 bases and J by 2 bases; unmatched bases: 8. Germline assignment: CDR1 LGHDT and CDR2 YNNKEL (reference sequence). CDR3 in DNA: TGTGCCAGCAGCCTCGGGACAGCTTCTCCTGGAAACACCATATATTTT. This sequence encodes CASSLGTASPGNTIYF.

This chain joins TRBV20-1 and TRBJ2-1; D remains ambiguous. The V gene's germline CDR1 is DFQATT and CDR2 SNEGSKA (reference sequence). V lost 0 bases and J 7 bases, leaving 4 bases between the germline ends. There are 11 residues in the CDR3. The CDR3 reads CSAREGNEQFF. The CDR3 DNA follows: TGCAGTGCTAGAGAGGGGAATGAGCAGTTCTTC.

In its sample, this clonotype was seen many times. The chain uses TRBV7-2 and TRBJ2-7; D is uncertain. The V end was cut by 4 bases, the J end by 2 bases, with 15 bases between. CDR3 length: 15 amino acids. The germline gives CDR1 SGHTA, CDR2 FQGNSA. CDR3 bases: TGTGCCAGCAGCTCCCGGTACGGTTTCCCCTACGAGCAGTACTTC. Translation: CASSSRYGFPYEQYF.

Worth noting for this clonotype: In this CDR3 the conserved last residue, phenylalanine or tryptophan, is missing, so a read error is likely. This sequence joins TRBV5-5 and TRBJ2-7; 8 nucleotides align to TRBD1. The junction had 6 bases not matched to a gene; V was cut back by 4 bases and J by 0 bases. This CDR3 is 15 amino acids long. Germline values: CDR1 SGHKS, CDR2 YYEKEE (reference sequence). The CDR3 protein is CASSPRTGFSYEQYL. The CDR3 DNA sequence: TGTGCCAGCAGCCCAAGGACAGGGTTCTCCTACGAGCAGTACCTC.

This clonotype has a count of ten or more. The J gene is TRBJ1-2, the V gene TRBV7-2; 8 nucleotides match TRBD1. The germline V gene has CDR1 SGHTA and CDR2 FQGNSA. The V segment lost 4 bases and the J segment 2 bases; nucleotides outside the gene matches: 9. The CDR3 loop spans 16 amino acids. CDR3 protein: CASSSGQGELNYGYTF. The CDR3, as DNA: TGTGCCAGCAGCTCAGGACAGGGCGAACTAAACTATGGCTACACCTTC.

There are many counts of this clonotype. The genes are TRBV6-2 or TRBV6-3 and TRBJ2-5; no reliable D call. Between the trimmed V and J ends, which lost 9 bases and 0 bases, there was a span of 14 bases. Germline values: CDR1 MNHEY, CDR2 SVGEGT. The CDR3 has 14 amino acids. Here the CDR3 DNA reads TGTGCCAGTAGCTCAATAGGAAACCAAGAGACCCAGTACTTC. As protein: CASSSIGNQETQYF.

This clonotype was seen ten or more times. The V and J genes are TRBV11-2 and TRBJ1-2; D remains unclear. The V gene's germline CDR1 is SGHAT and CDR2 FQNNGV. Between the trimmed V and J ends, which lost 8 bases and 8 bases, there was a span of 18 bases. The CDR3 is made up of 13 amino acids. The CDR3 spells CASRPPGEQGYTF. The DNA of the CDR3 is TGTGCCAGCCGCCCCCCTGGGGAACAGGGCTACACCTTC.

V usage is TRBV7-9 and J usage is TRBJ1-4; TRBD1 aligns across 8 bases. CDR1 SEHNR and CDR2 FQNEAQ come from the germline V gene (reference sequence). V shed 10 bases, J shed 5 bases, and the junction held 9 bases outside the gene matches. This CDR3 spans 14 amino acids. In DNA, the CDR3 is TGTGCCACCACGACGGGACAGGCGAATGAAAAACTGTTTTTT. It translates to CATTTGQANEKLFF.

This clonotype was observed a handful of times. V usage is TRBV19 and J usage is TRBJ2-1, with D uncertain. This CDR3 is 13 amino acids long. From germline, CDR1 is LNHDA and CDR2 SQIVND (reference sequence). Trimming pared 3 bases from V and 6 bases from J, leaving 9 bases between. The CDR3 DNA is TGTGCCAGTAGTATCTCTTGGAGCAATGAGCAGTTCTTC. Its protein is CASSISWSNEQFF.

The CDR3 loop reads CSASETNYGYTF. CDR3 DNA sequence: TGCAGTGCTAGTGAAACTAACTATGGCTACACCTTC. The rearrangement uses TRBV20-1 and TRBJ1-2; D call uncertain. This CDR3 comprises 12 residues. V was shortened by 3 bases and J by 0 bases, with 5 bases between the two germline ends. Germline CDR1 and CDR2: DFQATT and SNEGSKA (reference sequence).

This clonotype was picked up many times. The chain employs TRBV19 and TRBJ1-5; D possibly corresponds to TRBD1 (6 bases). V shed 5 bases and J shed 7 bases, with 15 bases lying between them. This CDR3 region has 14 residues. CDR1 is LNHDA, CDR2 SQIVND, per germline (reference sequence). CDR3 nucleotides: TGTGCCAGTAGTCATCGGGGGGCAGGGCAGCCCCAGCATTTT. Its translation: CASSHRGAGQPQHF.

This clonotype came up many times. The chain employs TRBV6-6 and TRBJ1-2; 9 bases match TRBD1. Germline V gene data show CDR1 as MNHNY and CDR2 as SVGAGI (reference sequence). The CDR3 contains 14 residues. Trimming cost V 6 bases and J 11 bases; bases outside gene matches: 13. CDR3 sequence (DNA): TGTGCCAGCAGCCTACCGGGACAGGGTGGGGGATACACCTTC. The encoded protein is CASSLPGQGGGYTF.

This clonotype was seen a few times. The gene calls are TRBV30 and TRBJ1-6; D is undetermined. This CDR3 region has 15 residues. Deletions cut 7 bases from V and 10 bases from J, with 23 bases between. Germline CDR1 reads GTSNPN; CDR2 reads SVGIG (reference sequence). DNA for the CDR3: TGTGCCTACGCGACCGGGTCTCTAAGTCTATCACCCCTCCACTTT. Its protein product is CAYATGSLSLSPLHF.

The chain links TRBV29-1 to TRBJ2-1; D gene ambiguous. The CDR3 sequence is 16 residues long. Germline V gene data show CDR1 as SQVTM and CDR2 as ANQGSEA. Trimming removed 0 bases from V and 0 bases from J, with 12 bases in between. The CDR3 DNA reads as TGCAGCGTTGAAGAACCGGCGTCAGGCTCCTACAATGAGCAGTTCTTC. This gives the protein CSVEEPASGSYNEQFF.

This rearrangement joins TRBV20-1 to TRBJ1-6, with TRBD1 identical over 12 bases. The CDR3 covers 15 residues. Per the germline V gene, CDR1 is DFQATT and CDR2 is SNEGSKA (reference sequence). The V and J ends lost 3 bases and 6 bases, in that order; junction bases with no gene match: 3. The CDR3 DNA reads TGCAGTGCTAGTGGGACAGGGGGCAGTAATTCACCCCTCCACTTT. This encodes CSASGTGGSNSPLHF.

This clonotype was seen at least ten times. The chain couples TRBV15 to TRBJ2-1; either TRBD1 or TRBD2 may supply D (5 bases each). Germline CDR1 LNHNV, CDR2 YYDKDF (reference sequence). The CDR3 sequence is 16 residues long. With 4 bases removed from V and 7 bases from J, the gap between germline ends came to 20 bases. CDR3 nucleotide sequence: TGTGCCACCAGCACGGTTCAGGGTAGAGGGACGAATGAGCAGTTCTTC. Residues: CATSTVQGRGTNEQFF.

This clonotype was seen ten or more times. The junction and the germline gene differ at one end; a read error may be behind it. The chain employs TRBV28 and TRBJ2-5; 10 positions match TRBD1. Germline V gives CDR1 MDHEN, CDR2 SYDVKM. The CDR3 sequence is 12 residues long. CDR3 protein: CASSSTGTGDNF. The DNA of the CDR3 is TGTGCCAGCAGTTCCACCGGGACAGGGGATAACTTC.

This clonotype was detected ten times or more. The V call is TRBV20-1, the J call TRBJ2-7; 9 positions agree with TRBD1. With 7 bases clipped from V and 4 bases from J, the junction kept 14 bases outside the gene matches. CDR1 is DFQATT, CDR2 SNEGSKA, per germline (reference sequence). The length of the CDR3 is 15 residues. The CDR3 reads CSVEFPGQGKYEQYF. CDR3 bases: TGCAGTGTCGAGTTTCCGGGACAGGGCAAGTACGAGCAGTACTTC.

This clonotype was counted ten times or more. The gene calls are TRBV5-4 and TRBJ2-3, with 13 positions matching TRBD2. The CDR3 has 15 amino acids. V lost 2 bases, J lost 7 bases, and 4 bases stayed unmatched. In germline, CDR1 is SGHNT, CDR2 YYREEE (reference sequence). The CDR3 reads CASSFGTSGENTQYF. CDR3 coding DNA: TGTGCCAGCAGCTTCGGGACTAGCGGGGAAAATACGCAGTATTTT. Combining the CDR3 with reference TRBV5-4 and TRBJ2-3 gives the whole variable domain ETGVTQSPTHLIKTRGQQVTLRCSSQSGHNTVSWYQQALGQGPQFIFQYYREEENGRGNFPPRFSGLQFPNYSSELNVNALELDDSALYLCASSFGTSGENTQYFGPGTRLTVL.

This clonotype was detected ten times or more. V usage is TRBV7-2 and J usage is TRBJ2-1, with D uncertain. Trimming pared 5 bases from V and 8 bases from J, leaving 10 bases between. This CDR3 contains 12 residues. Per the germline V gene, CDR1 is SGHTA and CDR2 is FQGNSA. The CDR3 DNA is TGTGCCAGCAGCCCCTCGCCCTATGAGCAGTTCTTC. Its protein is CASSPSPYEQFF.

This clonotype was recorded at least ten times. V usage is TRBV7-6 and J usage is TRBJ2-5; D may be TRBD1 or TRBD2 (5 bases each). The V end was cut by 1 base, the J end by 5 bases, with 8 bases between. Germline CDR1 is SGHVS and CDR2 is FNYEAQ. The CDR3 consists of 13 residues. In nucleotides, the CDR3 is TGTGCCAGCAGCTTAGGGGACCGTGAGACCCAGTACTTC. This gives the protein CASSLGDRETQYF.